The 13 T cell receptor beta chains given below trace back to one sample, sequenced in a study of shared clonotypes between healthy human individuals. The method was immunoSEQ multiplex PCR; TCRdb's version includes in-frame clones alone and lacks a portion of them. This table has 2 million to 3 million clones, approximately 93% appearing once. Sequenced material: naive CD4+ T cells from PBMCs. Documented subset: CD45RA+ positively selected. These receptors were collected from a man younger than 35 in good health. Some clones in this sample may be carry-over from other donors' samples.

The J gene is TRBJ1-1, the V gene TRBV7-2; 7 bases are a match to TRBD1. The germline V gene has CDR1 SGHTA and CDR2 FQGNSA. CDR3 length equals 15 residues. The trim removed 3 bases at V and 1 base at J, leaving 5 bases unmatched. CDR3 sequence reads: CASSFQGGGNTEAFF. Written as DNA, the CDR3 is TGTGCCAGCAGCTTCCAGGGGGGCGGGAACACTGAAGCTTTCTTT. The whole variable domain, remainder taken from reference TRBV7-2 and TRBJ1-1, is GAGVSQSPSNKVTEKGKDVELRCDPISGHTALYWYRQSLGQGLEFLIYFQGNSAPDKSGLPSDRFSAERTGGSVSTLTIQRTQQEDSAVYLCASSFQGGGNTEAFFGQGTRLTVV.

The rearrangement joins TRBV27 to TRBJ1-2, with 8 bases identical to TRBD1. This CDR3 region has 14 residues. Germline V gene data show CDR1 as MNHEY and CDR2 as SMNVEV (reference sequence). Losses at the gene ends were 4 bases for V and 4 bases for J; bases not matched to a gene: 5. The CDR3, as DNA: TGTGCCAGCAGTTCGACAGGGGCGGTCTATGGCTACACCTTC. Its protein is CASSSTGAVYGYTF.

This clone was counted once. This chain joins TRBV7-2 and TRBJ2-1, with 11 bases matching TRBD2. This CDR3 is built from 19 residues. Germline V gene data show CDR1 as SGHTA and CDR2 as FQGNSA. V lost 0 bases, J lost 0 bases, and 7 bases stayed unmatched. The CDR3 DNA sequence: TGTGCCAGCAGCTTAGCCCTAGCGGGAGGCGCAGGCTCCTACAATGAGCAGTTCTTC. It is translated as CASSLALAGGAGSYNEQFF.

V usage is TRBV7-2 and J usage is TRBJ2-1, with 7 bases identical to TRBD2. This CDR3 has 16 amino acids. The germline gives CDR1 SGHTA, CDR2 FQGNSA. V lost 6 bases, J lost 4 bases, and 12 bases stayed unmatched. The CDR3 region has the DNA TGTGCCAGCAGTCGCCCCCAACTAGCGCGATACAATGAGCAGTTCTTC. It specifies CASSRPQLARYNEQFF.

Of note for this clone: The sample carries other DNA sequences with the same CDR3. The V call is TRBV30, the J call TRBJ1-2; unclear D gene. The germline V gene has CDR1 GTSNPN and CDR2 SVGIG (reference sequence). V was pared by 0 bases and J by 2 bases, with 4 bases between. CDR3 length: 12 residues. Here the CDR3 reads CAWSVDNYGYTF. The CDR3 nucleotides read TGTGCCTGGAGTGTAGACAACTATGGCTACACCTTC.

The genes are TRBV6-5 and TRBJ1-2; 10 bases fit TRBD1. The CDR3 totals 13 residues. Trimming removed 5 bases from V and 6 bases from J; junction bases left unmatched: 3. Germline V gene sequence: CDR1 MNHEY, CDR2 SVGAGI. The CDR3 here is CASSRQGADGYTF. CDR3 coding DNA: TGTGCCAGCAGTCGACAGGGGGCGGATGGCTACACCTTC.

The chain links TRBV4-1 to TRBJ2-3; D is perhaps TRBD2 (5 bases). Germline lookup yields CDR1 MGHRA and CDR2 YSYEKL. V gave up 4 bases and J gave up 1 base, with 15 bases separating them. The CDR3 spans 16 residues. As DNA, the CDR3 is TGCGCCAGCAGCCTGACCCCCGGGGTGGGCACAGATACGCAGTATTTT. Encoded protein: CASSLTPGVGTDTQYF.

In regard to this clone: Additional DNA sequences in this sample encode the identical CDR3. The J gene is TRBJ2-7, the V gene TRBV30; 9 nucleotides line up with TRBD1. Germline assignment: CDR1 GTSNPN and CDR2 SVGIG (reference sequence). The J segment lost 3 bases and the V segment lost 3 bases, leaving 3 bases of the junction unmatched. The CDR3 runs to 13 residues. The CDR3 loop is CAWSADRGYEQYF. CDR3 nucleotide sequence: TGTGCCTGGAGCGCGGACAGGGGCTACGAGCAGTACTTC. Supplemented by reference TRBV30 and TRBJ2-7, the full variable domain reads SQTIHQWPATLVQPVGSPLSLECTVEGTSNPNLYWYRQAAGRGLQLLFYSVGIGQISSEVPQNLSASRPQDRQFILSSKKLLLSDSGFYLCAWSADRGYEQYFGPGTRLTVT.

The chain uses TRBV11-2 and TRBJ2-2; the D gene is possibly TRBD2 (6 bases). V was trimmed by 0 bases and J by 6 bases, leaving 17 bases between them. This CDR3 has 17 amino acids. Germline CDR1 is SGHAT and CDR2 is FQNNGV. CDR3 loop: CASSLEVWQGGAGELFF. Here the CDR3 DNA reads TGTGCCAGCAGCTTAGAAGTATGGCAGGGCGGGGCCGGGGAGCTGTTTTTT.

V is TRBV2 and J is TRBJ1-5, with 8 bases lining up with TRBD1. V dropped 6 bases and J dropped 7; count of bases not matched to a gene: 11. The CDR3 is 15 residues long. Germline V gives CDR1 SNHLY, CDR2 FYNNEI. DNA of the CDR3: TGTGCCAGCAGGGACAGGGAGGTTAATGGCCAGCCCCAGCATTTT. Its translation: CASRDREVNGQPQHF.

A note on this clone: Other DNA sequences in this specimen translate into the identical CDR3. The chain uses TRBV5-1 and TRBJ1-1; 9 positions match TRBD1. CDR1 is SGHRS and CDR2 is YFSETQ in the germline V gene. J lost 5 bases, V lost 3 bases, and 5 bases had no gene match. The CDR3 has 14 amino acids. The CDR3 loop is CASSSGQGGTEAFF. The CDR3 nucleotides read TGCGCCAGCAGCTCGGGACAGGGAGGTACTGAAGCTTTCTTT.

This rearrangement joins TRBV19 to TRBJ2-1, with 12 nucleotides matching TRBD2. Germline V lookup: CDR1 LNHDA, CDR2 SQIVND (reference sequence). The CDR3 runs 16 residues. V lost 4 bases, J lost 2 bases, and 3 bases stayed unmatched. The CDR3 sequence: CASSRLAGVAYNEQFF. CDR3 sequence (DNA): TGTGCCAGTAGTAGACTAGCGGGGGTAGCCTACAATGAGCAGTTCTTC.

This clone appeared once. The chain combines TRBV5-1 with TRBJ2-6, with unresolved D. Germline V CDR1 and CDR2: SGHRS, YFSETQ. Deletions cut 0 bases from V and 4 bases from J, with 26 bases between. The CDR3 extends over 21 amino acids. The CDR3 DNA reads TGCGCCAGCAGCTTGGCCTCTAGTAAGGGTAGACAAGTTGCGGGGGCCAACGTCCTGACTTTC. Amino acids: CASSLASSKGRQVAGANVLTF.